A single sample is the source of the 31 T cell receptor beta chains below, sequenced in a study of sequential checkpoint blockade in melanoma (dated 2019 in TCRdb). The treatment or condition label for this specimen denotes: randomized to nivolumab then ipilimumab (arm A) or the reverse (arm B). Library generation was performed with the immunoSEQ multiplex PCR assay. TCRdb carries this immuneACCESS record with in-frame sequences only. Its versions omit some clonotypes, under half of them owing to an unresolved V gene in the studies checked, with the rest unexplained. Present in this sample are over 25,000 clones, approximately 77% of which were seen just once. Roughly 13% of the sample rests with the top ten. The sequences come from CD8+ T cells sorted from blood (inferred from file names), collected from a patient given nivolumab and ipilimumab in sequence. These receptors were taken from a human donor with melanoma.

V is TRBV5-6 and J is TRBJ1-1; 10 bases line up with TRBD1. CDR1 SGHDT and CDR2 YYEEEE come from the germline V gene. This CDR3 comprises 19 residues. The V and J ends lost 0 bases and 1 base, in that order; junction bases with no gene match: 12. CDR3 region: CASSLGRRGQGYRNTEAFF. CDR3 nucleotides: TGTGCCAGCAGCTTGGGCCGCCGGGGACAGGGGTACAGGAACACTGAAGCTTTCTTT.

This clone showed up just once. The chain recombines TRBV28 with TRBJ2-2, with TRBD1 as a possible D gene (5 bases). Per the germline V gene, CDR1 is MDHEN and CDR2 is SYDVKM. The CDR3 has 17 residues. Trimming took 4 bases from V and 6 from J, leaving 21 bases between them. DNA of the CDR3: TGTGCCAGCAGTTCCTGGCAGGGTCCCATGGTAGCCGGGGAGCTGTTTTTT. Its protein is CASSSWQGPMVAGELFF.

This clone came up a few times. This chain joins TRBV7-6 and TRBJ2-2; TRBD2 matches at 8 bases. CDR3 length: 16 residues. From germline, CDR1 is SGHVS and CDR2 FNYEAQ. V lost 3 bases, J lost 2 bases, and 5 bases stayed unmatched. The CDR3 is CASSLSGGTNTGELFF. DNA of the CDR3: TGTGCCAGCAGCTTGAGCGGGGGCACCAACACCGGGGAGCTGTTTTTT.

V usage is TRBV9 and J usage is TRBJ2-5; D possibly corresponds to TRBD2 (7 bases). The CDR3 has 15 amino acids. Germline CDR1 reads SGDLS; CDR2 reads YYNGEE. V was clipped by 6 bases and J by 3 bases, with 18 bases between them. In nucleotides, the CDR3 is TGTGCCAGCACTCTTGGGGGGGGGCCTAAAGAGACCCAGTACTTC. It codes for CASTLGGGPKETQYF.

The chain combines TRBV25-1 with TRBJ2-7; 7 bases align to TRBD1. The CDR3 extends over 13 amino acids. Germline assignment: CDR1 MGHDK and CDR2 SYGVNS. J gave up 3 bases and V 1 base, and 0 bases lay outside the gene matches. CDR3 in amino acids: CASSEWDSYEQYF. DNA for the CDR3: TGTGCCAGCAGTGAATGGGACAGCTACGAGCAGTACTTC.

The chain is built from TRBV11-2 and TRBJ2-7; a weak D match, TRBD2 (6 bases). There are 15 residues in the CDR3. Deletions cut 5 bases from V and 7 bases from J, with 21 bases between. The V gene's germline CDR1 is SGHAT and CDR2 FQNNGV. CDR3 nucleotides: TGTGCCAGCAGCGACCGCTGGGGGGTCCTCCGTGAGCAGTACTTC. It codes for CASSDRWGVLREQYF. Full variable domain (outside the CDR3, taken from reference TRBV11-2 and TRBJ2-7): EAGVAQSPRYKIIEKRQSVAFWCNPISGHATLYWYQQILGQGPKLLIQFQNNGVVDDSQLPKDRFSAERLKGVDSTLKIQPAKLEDSAVYLCASSDRWGVLREQYFGPGTRLTVT.

This clone has just a few counts. The chain employs TRBV29-1 and TRBJ1-2; D gene uncertain. The CDR3 is 11 residues long. Germline CDR1 SQVTM, CDR2 ANQGSEA. Trimming shortened V by 3 bases and J by 4 bases, and 6 bases separated the two germline ends. The CDR3 coding sequence is TGCAGCGTTGAGGAGAGCTATGGCTACACCTTC. Protein sequence: CSVEESYGYTF. Complete variable domain (other parts from reference TRBV29-1 and TRBJ1-2): SAVISQKPSRDICQRGTSLTIQCQVDSQVTMMFWYRQQPGQSLTLIATANQGSEATYESGFVIDKFPISRPNLTFSTLTVSNMSPEDSSIYLCSVEESYGYTFGSGTRLTVV.

This clone showed up just once. This chain connects TRBV7-9 to TRBJ2-5, with D tentatively TRBD1 (5 bases). CDR3 size: 14 residues. V was clipped by 1 base and J by 2 bases, with 8 bases between them. Germline CDR1 is SEHNR and CDR2 is FQNEAQ (reference sequence). The CDR3 sequence: CASSLGPGQETQYF. The CDR3 DNA sequence: TGTGCCAGCAGCTTAGGTCCAGGGCAAGAGACCCAGTACTTC.

This clone is deemed medium-sized. The chain recombines TRBV28 with TRBJ1-2, with D perhaps TRBD1 (5 bases). This CDR3 contains 14 residues. Germline V gives CDR1 MDHEN, CDR2 SYDVKM. The germline V and J ends were trimmed by 5 bases and 6 bases, with 16 bases remaining between them. Written as DNA, the CDR3 is TGTGCCAGCAGTCCACCGGACAAACGGGATGGCTACACCTTC. It is translated as CASSPPDKRDGYTF.

The V and J genes are TRBV7-6 and TRBJ2-5; 9 positions match TRBD2. After removal of 1 base from V and 5 bases from J, the junction contained 5 bases not matched to a gene. CDR1 is SGHVS and CDR2 is FNYEAQ in the germline V gene. The CDR3 spans 15 residues. CDR3 amino acids: CASSLEAGGGETQYF. The CDR3 nucleotides read TGTGCCAGCAGCTTAGAAGCGGGGGGAGGGGAGACCCAGTACTTC.

The CDR3 protein is CASRPRRGYTDTQYF. The CDR3 DNA reads TGTGCCAGCAGGCCCCGGCGGGGGTACACAGATACGCAGTATTTT. The chain is built from TRBV6-6 and TRBJ2-3, with 7 positions matching TRBD2. The CDR3 runs to 15 residues. CDR1 is MNHNY, CDR2 SVGAGI, per germline (reference sequence). The ends lost 6 bases at V and 2 bases at J; junction bases unmatched: 8.

V usage is TRBV6-1 and J usage is TRBJ2-3; D is unclear. V was clipped by 2 bases and J by 0 bases, with 21 bases between them. In germline, CDR1 is MNHNS, CDR2 SASEGT. This CDR3 has 19 residues. CDR3 amino acids: CASSESLVERPSSTDTQYF. For the CDR3, the DNA is TGTGCCAGCAGTGAATCGCTTGTTGAGAGGCCGTCTAGCACAGATACGCAGTATTTT.

J is TRBJ2-3 and V is TRBV5-1, with D possibly TRBD2 on 6 matching bases. The CDR3 extends over 14 amino acids. The germline CDR1 and CDR2 sequences are SGHRS and YFSETQ. Trimming removed 0 bases from V and 5 bases from J, with 10 bases in between. CDR3 DNA: TGCGCCAGCAGCTTGGAGTTAGCGGTAGATACGCAGTATTTT. Translating it yields CASSLELAVDTQYF.

The chain recombines TRBV18 with TRBJ2-5; 7 nucleotides align to TRBD1. This CDR3 spans 13 amino acids. V lost 3 bases to trimming and J lost 7 bases; unmatched junction nucleotides: 5. CDR1 and CDR2 from the germline V gene are KGHSH and LQKENI. DNA for the CDR3: TGTGCCAGCTCACCCCCGACAGGGTTGACCCAGTACTTC. Its protein is CASSPPTGLTQYF.

This chain links TRBV7-6 with TRBJ2-7, with 9 bases aligning to TRBD2. This CDR3 region has 15 residues. Germline values: CDR1 SGHVS, CDR2 FNYEAQ. The V and J ends lost 0 bases and 0 bases, in that order; junction bases with no gene match: 0. The DNA of the CDR3 is TGTGCCAGCAGCTTAGCTAGCGGGGGCTCCTACGAGCAGTACTTC. It encodes CASSLASGGSYEQYF.

This chain connects TRBV19 to TRBJ2-2; D might be TRBD2 (6 bases). V was clipped by 5 bases and J by 6 bases, with 16 bases between them. CDR1 and CDR2 (germline): LNHDA, SQIVND (reference sequence). The CDR3 runs to 15 residues. CDR3 protein: CASSVGQGGAGELFF. The DNA for the CDR3 is TGTGCCAGTAGTGTCGGGCAGGGAGGCGCCGGGGAGCTGTTTTTT.

The chain uses TRBV21-1 and TRBJ1-5; TRBD1, the table's D call, was not compared with the DNA. TRBV21-1 is a listed pseudogene. This CDR3 contains 15 residues. The CDR3 region has the DNA TGTGCCTCGTCAGGATCGGACACCTCAGGTCTGCCCCAGCATTTT. This encodes CASSGSDTSGLPQHF.

V and J are TRBV19 and TRBJ1-2; 11 bases map to TRBD1. Germline values: CDR1 LNHDA, CDR2 SQIVND (reference sequence). Trimming removed 5 bases from V and 7 bases from J; junction bases left unmatched: 12. This CDR3 spans 16 amino acids. This chain's CDR3 is CASSATTHGTGGGYTF. The CDR3 nucleotides are TGTGCCAGTAGTGCAACAACTCACGGGACAGGGGGTGGCTACACCTTC.

The chain recombines TRBV27 with TRBJ2-3, with 7 positions matching TRBD2. Trimming at V came to 3 bases and at J to 8 bases, leaving 2 bases not matched to a gene. Germline V gives CDR1 MNHEY, CDR2 SMNVEV (reference sequence). The CDR3 length is 12 residues. The chain's CDR3 is CASSLREGTQYF. CDR3 nucleotides: TGTGCCAGCAGTTTGAGGGAGGGTACGCAGTATTTT.

The chain links TRBV6-7 to TRBJ1-5; the D is unclear. TRBV6-7 qualifies as an ORF whose function is uncertain. The CDR3 covers 14 residues. The V end lost 7 bases, the J end lost 2 bases, and 12 bases lay between the germline ends. DNA of the CDR3: TGTGCCAGCAAACCCTTCGGGGGCAATCAGCCCCAGCATTTT. Translation: CASKPFGGNQPQHF.

This chain uses TRBV6-1 with TRBJ2-1, with TRBD2 matching 9 bases. V was clipped by 6 bases and J by 10 bases; unmatched bases: 7. There are 13 residues in the CDR3. Germline V lookup: CDR1 MNHNS, CDR2 SASEGT. CDR3 loop: CASRGTSLHEQFF. CDR3 nucleotide sequence: TGTGCCAGCAGGGGGACTAGCCTTCACGAGCAGTTCTTC.

The V gene is TRBV5-6, the J gene TRBJ2-5; TRBD1 matches 7 bases. The CDR3 covers 18 residues. The junction had 16 bases not matched to a gene; V was cut back by 1 base and J by 4 bases. Germline V gene sequence: CDR1 SGHDT, CDR2 YYEEEE. For the CDR3, the DNA is TGTGCCAGCAGCTTGCTCACAGGGGAGCGGTACTGGGGAGAGACCCAGTACTTC. As protein: CASSLLTGERYWGETQYF.

V is TRBV9 and J is TRBJ2-1; 9 bases map to TRBD2. CDR3 length: 15 amino acids. With 4 bases clipped from V and 3 bases from J, the junction kept 5 bases outside the gene matches. The germline CDR1 and CDR2 sequences are SGDLS and YYNGEE. CDR3 DNA sequence: TGTGCCAGCAGCCGGGGCGGGGGGGGCTACAATGAGCAGTTCTTC. It translates to CASSRGGGGYNEQFF.

CDR3 DNA: TGTGCCAGCCGGACAGGCATAATCCAAGAGACCCAGTACTTC. Residues: CASRTGIIQETQYF. The chain carries TRBV6-1 and TRBJ2-5, with 7 bases aligning to TRBD1. This CDR3 has 14 residues. The V segment lost 8 bases and the J segment 1 base; nucleotides outside the gene matches: 7. The germline V gene encodes CDR1 MNHNS and CDR2 SASEGT.

The genes are TRBV30 and TRBJ2-2; D perhaps matches TRBD1 (6 bases). The germline CDR1 and CDR2 sequences are GTSNPN and SVGIG (reference sequence). V lost 6 bases, J lost 2 bases, and 16 bases lay in between. This CDR3 has 15 residues. CDR3 nucleotide sequence: TGTGCCTGCTGGGCTTGGACAGCTAACACCGGGGAGCTGTTTTTT. Its translation is CACWAWTANTGELFF.

The chain couples TRBV4-1 to TRBJ1-5; a weak D match, TRBD1 (5 bases). Looked up from germline, CDR1 is MGHRA and CDR2 is YSYEKL. This CDR3 comprises 15 residues. V was shortened by 1 base and J by 0 bases, with 7 bases between the two germline ends. The CDR3: CASSQGQHSNQPQHF. The CDR3 region has the DNA TGCGCCAGCAGCCAAGGACAGCATAGCAATCAGCCCCAGCATTTT.

This clone was counted once. The CDR3 DNA reads as TGTGCCAGCAGTTTATCGTCCGGGACACCCTCGGGAGGCTACACCTTC. It yields the protein CASSLSSGTPSGGYTF. The V call is TRBV27, the J call TRBJ1-2; possible D gene TRBD1, 6 bases. Germline assignment: CDR1 MNHEY and CDR2 SMNVEV (reference sequence). The length of the CDR3 is 16 residues. V was clipped by 0 bases and J by 8 bases, with 19 bases between them.

The CDR3 region is CASSLAGASGELFF. In nucleotides, the CDR3 is TGTGCCAGCAGTTTAGCGGGGGCTAGCGGGGAGCTGTTTTTT. The V call is TRBV6-5, the J call TRBJ2-2; 9 bases are shared with TRBD2. The CDR3 is made up of 14 amino acids. V lost 4 bases to trimming and J lost 7 bases; unmatched junction nucleotides: 4. Germline assignment: CDR1 MNHEY and CDR2 SVGAGI.

The DNA for the CDR3 is TGTGCTAGTGGTACGGACAGGGAGCTCTCACCCCTCCACTTT. Its protein is CASGTDRELSPLHF. The chain couples TRBV12-5 to TRBJ1-6, with 8 bases that match TRBD1. From germline, CDR1 is LGHNT and CDR2 FRNRAP. This CDR3 has 14 residues. The J segment lost 10 bases and the V segment lost 5 bases, leaving 7 bases of the junction unmatched.

In nucleotides, the CDR3 is TGTGCCAGCAGCTTACTCCGGGAGAACACTGAAGCTTTCTTT. It yields the protein CASSLLRENTEAFF. The genes are TRBV11-2 and TRBJ1-1; D remains unclear. CDR1 is SGHAT, CDR2 FQNNGV, per germline. V was pared by 2 bases and J by 1 base, with 8 bases between. The CDR3 totals 14 residues.

V gene TRBV25-1 combines with J gene TRBJ2-1, with TRBD2 matching over 7 bases. Trimming took 5 bases from V and 5 from J; bases not matched to a gene: 6. In germline, CDR1 is MGHDK, CDR2 SYGVNS. CDR3 length equals 14 residues. The CDR3 sequence: CASSSREAHNEQFF. The DNA of the CDR3 is TGTGCCAGCAGTTCCCGGGAGGCCCACAATGAGCAGTTCTTC.